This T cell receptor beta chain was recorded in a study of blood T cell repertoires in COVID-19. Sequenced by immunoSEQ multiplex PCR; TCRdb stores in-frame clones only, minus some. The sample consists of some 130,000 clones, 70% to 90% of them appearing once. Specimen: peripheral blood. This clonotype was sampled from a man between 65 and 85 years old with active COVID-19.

Here the CDR3 DNA reads TGTGCCAGTGCGGAGGCCCTTAAGGGTCAGCCCCAGCATTTT. It encodes CASAEALKGQPQHF. The V gene is TRBV28, the J gene TRBJ1-5, with D unclear. There are 14 residues in the CDR3. Germline CDR1 MDHEN, CDR2 SYDVKM. V was shortened by 9 bases and J by 6 bases, with 18 bases between the two germline ends. Looking up the rest from reference TRBV28 and TRBJ1-5 gives the full variable domain: DVKVTQSSRYLVKRTGEKVFLECVQDMDHENMFWYRQDPGLGLRLIYFSYDVKMKEKGDIPEGYSVSREKKERFSLILESASTNQTSMYLCASAEALKGQPQHFGDGTRLSIL.